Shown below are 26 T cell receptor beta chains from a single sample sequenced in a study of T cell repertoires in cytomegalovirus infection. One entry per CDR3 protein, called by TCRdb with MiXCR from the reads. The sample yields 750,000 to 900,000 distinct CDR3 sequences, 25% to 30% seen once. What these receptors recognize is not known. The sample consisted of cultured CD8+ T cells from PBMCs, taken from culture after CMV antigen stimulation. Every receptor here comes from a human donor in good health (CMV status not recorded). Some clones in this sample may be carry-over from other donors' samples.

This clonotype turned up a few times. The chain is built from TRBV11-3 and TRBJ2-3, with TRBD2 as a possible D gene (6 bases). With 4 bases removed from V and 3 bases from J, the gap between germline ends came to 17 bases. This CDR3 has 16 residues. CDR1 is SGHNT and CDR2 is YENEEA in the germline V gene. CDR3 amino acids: CASSSFGGAGTDTQYF. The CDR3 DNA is TGTGCCAGCAGCTCCTTTGGCGGGGCTGGGACAGATACGCAGTATTTT.

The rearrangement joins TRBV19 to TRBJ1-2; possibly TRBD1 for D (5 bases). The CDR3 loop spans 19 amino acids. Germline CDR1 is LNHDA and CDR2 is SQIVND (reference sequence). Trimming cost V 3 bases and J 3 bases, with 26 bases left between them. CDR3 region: CASSIPDWLRRGADYGYTF. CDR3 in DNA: TGTGCCAGTAGTATTCCCGACTGGCTACGACGGGGCGCGGACTATGGCTACACCTTC.

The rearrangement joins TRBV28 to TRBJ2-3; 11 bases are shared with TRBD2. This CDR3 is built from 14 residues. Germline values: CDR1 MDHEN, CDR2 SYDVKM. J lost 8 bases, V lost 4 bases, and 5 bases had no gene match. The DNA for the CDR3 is TGTGCCAGCAGTTCACTAGCGGGGGAGGTTACGCAGTATTTT. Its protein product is CASSSLAGEVTQYF.

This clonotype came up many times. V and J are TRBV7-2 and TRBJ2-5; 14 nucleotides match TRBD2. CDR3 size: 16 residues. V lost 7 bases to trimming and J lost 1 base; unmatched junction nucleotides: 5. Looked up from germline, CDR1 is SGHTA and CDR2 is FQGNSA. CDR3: CASTATSGGGQETQYF. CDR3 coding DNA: TGTGCCAGCACCGCGACTAGCGGGGGGGGCCAAGAGACCCAGTACTTC.

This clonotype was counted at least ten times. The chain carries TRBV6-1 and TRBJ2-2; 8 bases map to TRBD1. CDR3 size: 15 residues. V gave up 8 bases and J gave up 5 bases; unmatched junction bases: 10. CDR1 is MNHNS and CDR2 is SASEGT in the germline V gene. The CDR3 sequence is CASSVGTGRTGELFF. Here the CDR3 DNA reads TGTGCCAGCTCGGTCGGGACAGGCAGGACCGGGGAGCTGTTTTTT.

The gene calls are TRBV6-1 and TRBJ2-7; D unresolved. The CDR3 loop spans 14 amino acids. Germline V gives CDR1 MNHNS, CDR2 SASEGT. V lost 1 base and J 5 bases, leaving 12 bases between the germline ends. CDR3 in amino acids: CASSEEAAFHEQYF. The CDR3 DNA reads TGTGCCAGCAGTGAAGAGGCAGCCTTCCACGAGCAGTACTTC.

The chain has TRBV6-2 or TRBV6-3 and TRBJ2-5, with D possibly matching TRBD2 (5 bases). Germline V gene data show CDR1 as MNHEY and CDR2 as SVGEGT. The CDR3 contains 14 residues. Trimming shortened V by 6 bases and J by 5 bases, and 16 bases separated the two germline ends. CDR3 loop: CASSVIGVTETQYF. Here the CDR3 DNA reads TGTGCCAGCAGCGTAATCGGGGTGACGGAGACCCAGTACTTC.

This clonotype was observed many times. The CDR3 loop is CASSLGASGVETQYF. CDR3 DNA sequence: TGTGCCAGCAGCCTAGGAGCTAGCGGGGTAGAGACCCAGTACTTC. The chain is built from TRBV7-2 and TRBJ2-5, with TRBD2 identical over 9 bases. Germline assignment: CDR1 SGHTA and CDR2 FQGNSA. The CDR3 length is 15 residues. Germline trimming cut 5 bases from V and 4 bases from J; bases unmatched to any gene: 8.

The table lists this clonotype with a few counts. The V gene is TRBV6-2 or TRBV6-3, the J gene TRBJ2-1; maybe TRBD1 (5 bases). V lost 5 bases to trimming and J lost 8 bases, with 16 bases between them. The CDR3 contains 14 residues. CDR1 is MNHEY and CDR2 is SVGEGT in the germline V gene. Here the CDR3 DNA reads TGTGCCAGCAGTCCGACGCCAGGGATCGATGAGCAGTTCTTC. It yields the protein CASSPTPGIDEQFF.

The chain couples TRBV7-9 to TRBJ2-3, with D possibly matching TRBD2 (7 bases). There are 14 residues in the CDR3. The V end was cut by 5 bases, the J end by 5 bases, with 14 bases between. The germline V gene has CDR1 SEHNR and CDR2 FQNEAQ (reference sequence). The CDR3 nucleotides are TGTGCCAGCAGCCCCGGGGGGCTCAGAGATACGCAGTATTTT. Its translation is CASSPGGLRDTQYF. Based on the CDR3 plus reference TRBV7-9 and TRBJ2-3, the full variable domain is DTGVSQNPRHKITKRGQNVTFRCDPISEHNRLYWYRQTLGQGPEFLTYFQNEAQLEKSRLLSDRFSAERPKGSFSTLEIQRTEQGDSAMYLCASSPGGLRDTQYFGPGTRLTVL.

The CDR3 bases are TGTGCCAGCAGTGGGAGGGGCGCTTTCTTT. Protein product: CASSGRGAFF. V is TRBV2 and J is TRBJ1-1; TRBD1 might be the D (5 bases). The CDR3 extends over 10 amino acids. V lost 4 bases and J lost 11, with 8 bases in between. Germline V CDR1 and CDR2: SNHLY, FYNNEI.

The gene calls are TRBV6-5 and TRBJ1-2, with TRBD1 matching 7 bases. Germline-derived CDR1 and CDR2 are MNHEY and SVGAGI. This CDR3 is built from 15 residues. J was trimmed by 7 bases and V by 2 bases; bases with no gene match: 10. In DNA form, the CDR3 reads TGTGCCAGCAGTTACACCACTACAGGGGAGGGTGGCTACACCTTC. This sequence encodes CASSYTTTGEGGYTF.

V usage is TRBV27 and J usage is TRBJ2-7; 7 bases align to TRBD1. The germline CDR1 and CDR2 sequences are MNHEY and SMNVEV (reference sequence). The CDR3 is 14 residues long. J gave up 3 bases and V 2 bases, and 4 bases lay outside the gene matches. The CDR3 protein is CASSLSPGGYEQYV. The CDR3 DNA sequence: TGTGCCAGCAGTTTAAGTCCAGGGGGCTACGAGCAGTACGTC.

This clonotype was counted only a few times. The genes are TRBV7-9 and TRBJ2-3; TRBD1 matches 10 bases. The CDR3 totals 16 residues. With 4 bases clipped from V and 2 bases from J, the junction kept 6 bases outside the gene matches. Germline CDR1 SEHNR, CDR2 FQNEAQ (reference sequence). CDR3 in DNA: TGTGCCAGCAGCTCTCGACAGGGGGCCACCACAGATACGCAGTATTTT. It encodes CASSSRQGATTDTQYF.

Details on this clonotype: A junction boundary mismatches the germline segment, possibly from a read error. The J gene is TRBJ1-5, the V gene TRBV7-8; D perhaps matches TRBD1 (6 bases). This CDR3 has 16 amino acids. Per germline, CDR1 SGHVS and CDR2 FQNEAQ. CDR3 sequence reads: CVSSLVARGSNQPQHF. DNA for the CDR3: TGTGTCAGCAGCTTAGTGGCCAGGGGTAGCAATCAGCCCCAGCATTTT.

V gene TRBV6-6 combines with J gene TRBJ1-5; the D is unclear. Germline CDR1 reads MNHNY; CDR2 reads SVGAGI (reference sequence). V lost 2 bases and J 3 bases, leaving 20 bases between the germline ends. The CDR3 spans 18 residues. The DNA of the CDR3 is TGTGCCAGCAGTTACGAGTGGTCAGGCTATAGCAACAATCAGCCCCAGCATTTT. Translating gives CASSYEWSGYSNNQPQHF.

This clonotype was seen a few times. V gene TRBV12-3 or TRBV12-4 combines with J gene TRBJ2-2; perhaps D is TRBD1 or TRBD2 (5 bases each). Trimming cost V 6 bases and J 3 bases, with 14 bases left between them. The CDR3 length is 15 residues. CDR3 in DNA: TGTGCCAGCAGGCCACCGGGACCGCACACCGGGGAGCTGTTTTTT. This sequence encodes CASRPPGPHTGELFF.

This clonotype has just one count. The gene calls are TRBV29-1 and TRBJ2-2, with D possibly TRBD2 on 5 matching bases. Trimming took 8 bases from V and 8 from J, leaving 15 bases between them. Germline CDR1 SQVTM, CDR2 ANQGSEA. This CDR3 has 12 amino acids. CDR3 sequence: CSILGVSGELFF. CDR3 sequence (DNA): TGCAGCATTTTGGGAGTGAGTGGGGAGCTGTTTTTT.

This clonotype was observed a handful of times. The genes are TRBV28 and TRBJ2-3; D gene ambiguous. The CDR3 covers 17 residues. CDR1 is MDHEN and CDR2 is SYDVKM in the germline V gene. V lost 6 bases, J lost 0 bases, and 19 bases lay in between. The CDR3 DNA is TGTGCCAGCAGCCCTCCGGCAACAGTACCTAGCACAGATACGCAGTATTTT. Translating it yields CASSPPATVPSTDTQYF.

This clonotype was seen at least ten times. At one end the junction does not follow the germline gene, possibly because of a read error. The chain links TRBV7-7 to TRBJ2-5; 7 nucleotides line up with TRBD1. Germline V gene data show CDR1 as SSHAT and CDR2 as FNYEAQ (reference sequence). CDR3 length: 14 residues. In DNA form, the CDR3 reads TGTGCTAGCAGCGAGGGACAGTACCAAGAGACCCAGTACTTC. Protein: CASSEGQYQETQYF.

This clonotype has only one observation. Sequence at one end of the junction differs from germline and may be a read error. Here the CDR3 reads CVSSLLPLEADLTDTQYF. The CDR3 DNA reads TGTGTCAGCAGCTTACTACCGCTTGAGGCAGACCTCACAGATACGCAGTATTTT. This chain connects TRBV7-6 to TRBJ2-3; D is uncertain. Germline values: CDR1 SGHVS, CDR2 FNYEAQ. The CDR3 covers 18 residues.

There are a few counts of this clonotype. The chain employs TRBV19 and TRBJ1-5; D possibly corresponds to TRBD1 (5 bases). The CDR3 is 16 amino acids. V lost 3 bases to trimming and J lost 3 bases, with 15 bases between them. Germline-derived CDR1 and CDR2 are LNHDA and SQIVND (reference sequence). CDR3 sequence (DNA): TGTGCCAGTAGTATTCTCGCAGGGAGCCCCAATCAGCCCCAGCATTTT. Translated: CASSILAGSPNQPQHF.

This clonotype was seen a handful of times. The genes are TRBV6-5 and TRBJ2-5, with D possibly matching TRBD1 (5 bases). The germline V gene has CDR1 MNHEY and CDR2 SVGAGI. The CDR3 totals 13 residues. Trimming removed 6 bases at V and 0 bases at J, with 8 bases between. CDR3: CASRQGNQETQYF. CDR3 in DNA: TGTGCCAGCAGGCAGGGTAACCAAGAGACCCAGTACTTC.

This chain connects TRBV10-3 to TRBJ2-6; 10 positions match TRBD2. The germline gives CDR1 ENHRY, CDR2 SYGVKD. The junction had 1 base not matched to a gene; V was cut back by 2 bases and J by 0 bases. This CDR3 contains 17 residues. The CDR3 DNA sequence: TGTGCCATCAGTGAGCTAGCGGGGGACTCTGGGGCCAACGTCCTGACTTTC. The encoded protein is CAISELAGDSGANVLTF.

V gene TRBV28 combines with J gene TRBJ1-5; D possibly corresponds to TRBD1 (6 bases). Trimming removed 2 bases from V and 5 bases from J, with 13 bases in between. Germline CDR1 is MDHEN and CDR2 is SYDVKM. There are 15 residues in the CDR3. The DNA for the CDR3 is TGTGCCAGCAGTTTACATCAGGGGTCGGATCAGCCCCAGCATTTT. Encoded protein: CASSLHQGSDQPQHF.

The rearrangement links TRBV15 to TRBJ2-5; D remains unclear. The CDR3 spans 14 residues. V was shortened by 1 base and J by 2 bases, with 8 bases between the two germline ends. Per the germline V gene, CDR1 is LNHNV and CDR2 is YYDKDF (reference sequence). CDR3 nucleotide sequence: TGTGCCACCAGCAGAGCTCCGGGTCAAGAGACCCAGTACTTC. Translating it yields CATSRAPGQETQYF.